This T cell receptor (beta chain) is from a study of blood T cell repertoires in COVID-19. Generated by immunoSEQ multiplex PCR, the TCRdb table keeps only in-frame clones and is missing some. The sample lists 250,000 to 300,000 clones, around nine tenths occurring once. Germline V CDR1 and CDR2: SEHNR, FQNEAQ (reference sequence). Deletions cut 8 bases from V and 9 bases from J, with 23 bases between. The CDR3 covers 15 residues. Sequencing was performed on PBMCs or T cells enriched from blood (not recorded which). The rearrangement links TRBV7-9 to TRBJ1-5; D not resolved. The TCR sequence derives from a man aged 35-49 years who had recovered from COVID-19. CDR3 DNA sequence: TGTGCCAGCCCCAAAACTCTAACGGGTTACACGCCCCAGCATTTT. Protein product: CASPKTLTGYTPQHF.